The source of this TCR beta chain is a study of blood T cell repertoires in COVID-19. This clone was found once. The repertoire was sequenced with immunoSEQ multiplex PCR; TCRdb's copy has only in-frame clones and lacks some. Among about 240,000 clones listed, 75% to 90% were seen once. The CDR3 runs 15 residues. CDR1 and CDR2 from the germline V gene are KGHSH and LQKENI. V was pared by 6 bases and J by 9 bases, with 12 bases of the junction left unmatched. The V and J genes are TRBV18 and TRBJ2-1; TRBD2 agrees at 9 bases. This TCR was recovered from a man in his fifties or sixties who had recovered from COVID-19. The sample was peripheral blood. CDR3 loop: CASSAGAGGATEQFF. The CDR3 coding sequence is TGTGCCAGCTCCGCGGGAGCGGGGGGAGCAACTGAGCAGTTCTTC.